The 22 T cell receptor beta chains below all came from one sample that was sequenced in a study of cytomegalovirus exposure and HLA in healthy donors. 13 Jbeta primers and 60 Vbeta primers were used for the PCR. Sequencing used immunoSEQ multiplex PCR; TCRdb keeps in-frame clones, though not all of them. Of about 140,000 clones listed, around 73% are singletons. The specimen was PBMCs. These receptors all stem from a female donor in good health and CMV-seronegative.

This clone was seen a handful of times. The chain combines TRBV19 with TRBJ2-7, with 8 bases identical to TRBD2. This CDR3 is built from 12 residues. The germline CDR1 and CDR2 sequences are LNHDA and SQIVND (reference sequence). Unmatched junction bases numbered 2, after V lost 4 bases and J lost 6 bases. The CDR3 nucleotides read TGTGCCAGTAGTACGGGGGGGGGCGAGCAGTACTTC. Translation: CASSTGGGEQYF.

The CDR3 nucleotides read TGTGCCAGCAGTCCCGTGACTAGCGGGAGGGTATACAATGAGCAGTTCTTC. It yields the protein CASSPVTSGRVYNEQFF. V usage is TRBV27 and J usage is TRBJ2-1; 14 bases align to TRBD2. The CDR3 runs 17 residues. The germline V gene has CDR1 MNHEY and CDR2 SMNVEV (reference sequence). Trimming cost V 5 bases and J 4 bases; bases outside gene matches: 7.

CDR3 coding DNA: TGCGCCAGCAGCCCGATTTCGGACATAACCTACGAGCAGTACTTC. This sequence encodes CASSPISDITYEQYF. The rearrangement links TRBV4-1 to TRBJ2-7; TRBD1 might be the D (5 bases). Trimming stripped 4 bases from V and 2 bases from J, with 15 bases between. The CDR3 consists of 15 residues. Germline CDR1 MGHRA, CDR2 YSYEKL.

This rearrangement joins TRBV9 to TRBJ2-3, with 13 positions matching TRBD2. CDR1 and CDR2 from the germline V gene are SGDLS and YYNGEE. V lost 7 bases and J lost 2; bases outside the gene matches: 4. This CDR3 contains 15 residues. The CDR3 loop reads CASQLAGGFTDTQYF. In DNA form, the CDR3 reads TGTGCCAGCCAACTAGCGGGAGGGTTCACAGATACGCAGTATTTT. The full variable domain, with the rest looked up from reference TRBV9 and TRBJ2-3, is DSGVTQTPKHLITATGQRVTLRCSPRSGDLSVYWYQQSLDQGLQFLIQYYNGEERAKGNILERFSAQQFPDLHSELNLSSLELGDSALYFCASQLAGGFTDTQYFGPGTRLTVL.

The CDR3 DNA reads TGTGCCAGCAGCCCCCGCGAGGGGGGGATCCACGAGCAGTACTTC. Amino acids: CASSPREGGIHEQYF. The gene calls are TRBV9 and TRBJ2-7, with a weak D call TRBD2 (7 bases). Per germline, CDR1 SGDLS and CDR2 YYNGEE. The CDR3 runs to 15 residues. V lost 4 bases and J lost 5, with 19 bases in between.

This clone was picked up a small number of times. The chain is built from TRBV6-1 and TRBJ1-2; 10 nucleotides match TRBD1. Germline V CDR1 and CDR2: MNHNS, SASEGT. With 8 bases clipped from V and 7 bases from J, the junction kept 10 bases outside the gene matches. This CDR3 contains 14 residues. The DNA of the CDR3 is TGTGCCAGCTGCCCGGGACAGGGGAAAAGTGGCTACACCTTC. The encoded protein is CASCPGQGKSGYTF.

The chain recombines TRBV7-8 with TRBJ1-5; 8 nucleotides agree with TRBD1. After removal of 5 bases from V and 5 bases from J, the junction contained 8 bases not matched to a gene. Germline V CDR1 and CDR2: SGHVS, FQNEAQ. There are 15 residues in the CDR3. This CDR3 is CASSPDRGVDQPQHF. CDR3 nucleotides: TGTGCCAGCAGCCCCGACAGGGGAGTGGATCAGCCCCAGCATTTT.

This clone has a single count. The chain carries TRBV11-2 and TRBJ1-5, with D perhaps matching TRBD1 (5 bases). The CDR3 runs 14 residues. The germline V and J ends were trimmed by 4 bases and 5 bases, with 12 bases remaining between them. From germline, CDR1 is SGHAT and CDR2 FQNNGV. The CDR3 sequence is CASSSYGRDQPQHF. As DNA, the CDR3 is TGTGCCAGCAGCTCCTATGGCAGGGATCAGCCCCAGCATTTT.

The chain joins TRBV2 to TRBJ2-6, with unresolved D. Germline CDR1 reads SNHLY; CDR2 reads FYNNEI. The CDR3 length is 17 residues. V shed 6 bases and J shed 2 bases, with 17 bases lying between them. Here the CDR3 DNA reads TGTGCCAGCAGCCCTGGGTGGGCTCCAGCTGGGGCCAACGTCCTGACTTTC. It is translated as CASSPGWAPAGANVLTF.

This clone showed up just a few times. J is TRBJ1-1 and V is TRBV6-1; 10 bases fit TRBD1. Germline CDR1 and CDR2: MNHNS and SASEGT. The CDR3 totals 16 residues. V lost 3 bases, J lost 11 bases, and 15 bases stayed unmatched. CDR3 residues: CASSDPRGDRGGSAFF. Here the CDR3 DNA reads TGTGCCAGCAGTGACCCTAGGGGGGACAGGGGCGGCTCGGCTTTCTTT.

The chain has TRBV25-1 and TRBJ2-6, with 9 bases identical to TRBD1. In germline, CDR1 is MGHDK, CDR2 SYGVNS. CDR3 length: 18 amino acids. Unmatched junction bases numbered 11, after V lost 8 bases and J lost 0 bases. CDR3 DNA sequence: TGTGCCAGCCGTGGGGAGCGGGACAGGGACTCTGGGGCCAACGTCCTGACTTTC. Amino acids: CASRGERDRDSGANVLTF.

The sample holds a few counts of this clone. The chain couples TRBV4-1 to TRBJ1-2; tentative D call: TRBD1 (5 bases). Germline lookup yields CDR1 MGHRA and CDR2 YSYEKL. This CDR3 contains 15 residues. Trimming cost V 0 bases and J 5 bases, with 13 bases left between them. The CDR3 loop is CASSQDVGQGYGYTF. CDR3 nucleotides: TGCGCCAGCAGCCAAGATGTCGGGCAGGGATATGGCTACACCTTC.

The rearrangement joins TRBV19 to TRBJ1-2, with unresolved D. Trimming removed 1 base at V and 3 bases at J, with 15 bases between. The CDR3 spans 16 residues. Germline CDR1 LNHDA, CDR2 SQIVND (reference sequence). The CDR3 DNA sequence: TGTGCCAGTAGTATAGGGTTGAGGGATAGGCACTATGGCTACACCTTC. Amino acids: CASSIGLRDRHYGYTF.

V and J are TRBV4-1 and TRBJ2-7, with D possibly TRBD1 on 5 matching bases. V gave up 1 base and J gave up 1 base, with 11 bases separating them. This CDR3 is built from 15 residues. From germline, CDR1 is MGHRA and CDR2 YSYEKL. This CDR3 is CASSQGETGSYEQYF. The CDR3 DNA reads as TGCGCCAGCAGCCAAGGGGAAACAGGTTCCTACGAGCAGTACTTC.

The V gene is TRBV7-2, the J gene TRBJ2-7; possible D gene TRBD1, 6 bases. Germline V CDR1 and CDR2: SGHTA, FQGNSA. The CDR3 is 18 amino acids. Trimming stripped 6 bases from V and 2 bases from J, with 26 bases between. The CDR3, as DNA: TGTGCCAGCAGAACCCACGCCCTCCACCGGGACACCCCCTACGAGCAGTACTTC. The encoded protein is CASRTHALHRDTPYEQYF.

As DNA, the CDR3 is TGTGCCAGCAGCCCCGGGGGTCGAGAGACCCAGTACTTC. It codes for CASSPGGRETQYF. J is TRBJ2-5 and V is TRBV9, with D possibly matching TRBD2 (6 bases). Trimming removed 4 bases at V and 4 bases at J, with 11 bases between. The CDR3 contains 13 residues. Germline loops: CDR1 SGDLS, CDR2 YYNGEE.

The rearrangement uses TRBV5-4 and TRBJ2-1; D might be TRBD2 (5 bases). V lost 3 bases, J lost 9 bases, and 10 bases lay in between. CDR3 length: 12 residues. Per the germline V gene, CDR1 is SGHNT and CDR2 is YYREEE (reference sequence). For the CDR3, the DNA is TGTGCCAGCAGCTCCGACACTAGTGAGCAGTTCTTC. Protein: CASSSDTSEQFF.

The chain recombines TRBV10-1 with TRBJ1-1, with D possibly being TRBD1 (6 bases). The CDR3 contains 14 residues. V lost 0 bases and J 4 bases, leaving 9 bases between the germline ends. Germline V gives CDR1 WNHNN, CDR2 SYGVQD (reference sequence). The CDR3 sequence: CASSESQGFTEAFF. CDR3 nucleotides: TGCGCCAGCAGTGAGTCCCAGGGGTTCACTGAAGCTTTCTTT.

This sequence joins TRBV5-1 and TRBJ2-3; a weak D match, TRBD1 (5 bases). The germline V and J ends were trimmed by 4 bases and 1 base, with 13 bases remaining between them. Germline assignment: CDR1 SGHRS and CDR2 YFSETQ. The CDR3 spans 15 residues. The CDR3 sequence: CASSAAGMRTDTQYF. The CDR3 DNA is TGCGCCAGCAGCGCCGCAGGGATGCGCACAGATACGCAGTATTTT.

This clone was found a few times. The chain recombines TRBV19 with TRBJ1-1; 8 bases line up with TRBD1. The CDR3 loop spans 14 amino acids. Losses at the gene ends were 5 bases for V and 5 bases for J; bases not matched to a gene: 7. Germline CDR1 and CDR2: LNHDA and SQIVND (reference sequence). The DNA for the CDR3 is TGTGCCAGTAGTCAGGACAGGGTAGGTACTGAAGCTTTCTTT. Its protein is CASSQDRVGTEAFF.

V and J are TRBV15 and TRBJ1-1; the match to TRBD1 covers 7 bases. Trimming at V came to 1 base and at J to 7 bases, leaving 6 bases not matched to a gene. There are 14 residues in the CDR3. Germline loops: CDR1 LNHNV, CDR2 YYDKDF (reference sequence). This CDR3 reads CATSRGGTAREAFF. The CDR3 region has the DNA TGTGCCACCAGCAGAGGCGGGACAGCCCGTGAAGCTTTCTTT.

The chain joins TRBV10-3 to TRBJ1-1; 9 nucleotides align to TRBD1. Germline CDR1 reads ENHRY; CDR2 reads SYGVKD. V gave up 6 bases and J gave up 3 bases; unmatched junction bases: 5. The CDR3 runs to 14 residues. The CDR3 sequence: CAISPQGADTEAFF. CDR3 DNA sequence: TGTGCCATCAGCCCACAGGGGGCAGACACTGAAGCTTTCTTT.